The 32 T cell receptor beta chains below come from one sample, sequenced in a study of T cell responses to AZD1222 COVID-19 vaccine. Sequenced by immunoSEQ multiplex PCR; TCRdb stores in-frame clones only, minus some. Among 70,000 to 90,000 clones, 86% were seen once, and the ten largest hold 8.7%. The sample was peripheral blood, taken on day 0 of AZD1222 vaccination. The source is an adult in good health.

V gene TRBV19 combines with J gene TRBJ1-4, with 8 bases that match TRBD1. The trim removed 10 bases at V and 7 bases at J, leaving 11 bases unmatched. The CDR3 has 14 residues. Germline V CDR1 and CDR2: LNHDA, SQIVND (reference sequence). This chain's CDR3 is CATRRPGTGEKLFF. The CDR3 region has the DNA TGTGCCACCCGGAGACCCGGGACAGGTGAAAAACTGTTTTTT.

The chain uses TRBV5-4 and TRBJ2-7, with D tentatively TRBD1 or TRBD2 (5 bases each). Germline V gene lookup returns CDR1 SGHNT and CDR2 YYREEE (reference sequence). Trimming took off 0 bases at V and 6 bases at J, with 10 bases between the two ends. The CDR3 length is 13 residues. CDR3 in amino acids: CASSLGTRGEQYF. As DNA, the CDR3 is TGTGCCAGCAGCTTGGGGACGAGGGGCGAGCAGTACTTC.

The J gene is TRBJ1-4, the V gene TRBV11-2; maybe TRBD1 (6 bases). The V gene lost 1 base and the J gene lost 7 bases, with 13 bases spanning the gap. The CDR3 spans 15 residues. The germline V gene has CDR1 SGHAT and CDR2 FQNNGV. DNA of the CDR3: TGTGCCAGCAGCTTAGGGACTCCCAGGGGTGAAAAACTGTTTTTT. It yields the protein CASSLGTPRGEKLFF.

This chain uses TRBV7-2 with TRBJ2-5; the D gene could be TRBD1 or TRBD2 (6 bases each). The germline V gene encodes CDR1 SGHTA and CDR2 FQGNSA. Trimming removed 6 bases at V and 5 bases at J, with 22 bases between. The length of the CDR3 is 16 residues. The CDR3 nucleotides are TGTGCCAGCAGTATGTCGGGAGCGACAGGCGGGGAGACCCAGTACTTC. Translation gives CASSMSGATGGETQYF.

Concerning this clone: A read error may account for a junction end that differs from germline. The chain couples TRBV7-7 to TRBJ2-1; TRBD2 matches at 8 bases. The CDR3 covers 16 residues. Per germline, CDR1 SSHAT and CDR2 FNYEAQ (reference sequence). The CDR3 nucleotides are TGTGCTAGCAGCTTAGCTCCCGGGGGGGCCCCCAATGAGCAGTTCTTC. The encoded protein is CASSLAPGGAPNEQFF.

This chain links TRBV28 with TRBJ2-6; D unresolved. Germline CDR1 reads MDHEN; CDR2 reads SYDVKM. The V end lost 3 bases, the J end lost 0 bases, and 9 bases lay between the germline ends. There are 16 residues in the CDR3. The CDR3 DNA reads TGTGCCAGCAGTTTTGGTCTCCGCTCTGGGGCCAACGTCCTGACTTTC. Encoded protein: CASSFGLRSGANVLTF.

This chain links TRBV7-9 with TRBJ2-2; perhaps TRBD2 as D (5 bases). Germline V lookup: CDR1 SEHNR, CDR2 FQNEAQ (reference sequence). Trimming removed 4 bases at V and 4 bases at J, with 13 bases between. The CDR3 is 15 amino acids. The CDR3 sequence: CASSSPLLGTGELFF. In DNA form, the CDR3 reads TGTGCCAGCAGCTCCCCCCTACTAGGCACCGGGGAGCTGTTTTTT.

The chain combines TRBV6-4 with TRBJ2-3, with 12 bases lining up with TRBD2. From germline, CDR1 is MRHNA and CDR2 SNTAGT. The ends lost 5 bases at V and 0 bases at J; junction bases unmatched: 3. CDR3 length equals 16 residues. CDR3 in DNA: TGTGCCAGCAGTCCAACTAGCGGGGGGAGCACAGATACGCAGTATTTT. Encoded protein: CASSPTSGGSTDTQYF.

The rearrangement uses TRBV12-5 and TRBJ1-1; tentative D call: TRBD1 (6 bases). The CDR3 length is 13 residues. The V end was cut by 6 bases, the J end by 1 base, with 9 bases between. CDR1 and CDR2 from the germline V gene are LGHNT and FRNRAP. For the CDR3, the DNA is TGTGCTAGTGGCAGGACAGAGAACACTGAAGCTTTCTTT. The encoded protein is CASGRTENTEAFF.

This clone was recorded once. DNA of the CDR3: TGTGCCAGCAGTTACTCCCGGGAGAATGAAAAACTGTTTTTT. Protein: CASSYSRENEKLFF. The chain combines TRBV6-5 with TRBJ1-4; D unresolved. V was pared by 0 bases and J by 5 bases, with 7 bases between. Germline CDR1 is MNHEY and CDR2 is SVGAGI. The CDR3 spans 14 residues.

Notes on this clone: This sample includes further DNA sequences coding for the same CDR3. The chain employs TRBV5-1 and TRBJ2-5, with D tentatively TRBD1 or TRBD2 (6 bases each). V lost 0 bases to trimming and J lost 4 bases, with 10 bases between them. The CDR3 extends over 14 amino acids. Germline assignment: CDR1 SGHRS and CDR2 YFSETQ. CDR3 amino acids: CASSLEGGGETQYF. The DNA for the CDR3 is TGCGCCAGCAGCTTGGAGGGGGGCGGAGAGACCCAGTACTTC.

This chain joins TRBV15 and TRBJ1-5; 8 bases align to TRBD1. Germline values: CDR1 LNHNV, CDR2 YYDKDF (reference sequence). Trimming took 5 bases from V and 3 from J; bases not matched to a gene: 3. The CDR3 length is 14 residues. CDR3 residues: CATSLDRANQPQHF. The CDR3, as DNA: TGTGCCACCAGCCTGGACAGGGCCAATCAGCCCCAGCATTTT.

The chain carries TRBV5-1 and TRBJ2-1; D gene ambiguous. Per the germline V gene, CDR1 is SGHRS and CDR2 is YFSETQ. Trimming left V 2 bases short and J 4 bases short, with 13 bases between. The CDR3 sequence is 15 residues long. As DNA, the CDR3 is TGCGCCAGCAGCTTCGGTGGTCCCGAATACAATGAGCAGTTCTTC. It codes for CASSFGGPEYNEQFF.

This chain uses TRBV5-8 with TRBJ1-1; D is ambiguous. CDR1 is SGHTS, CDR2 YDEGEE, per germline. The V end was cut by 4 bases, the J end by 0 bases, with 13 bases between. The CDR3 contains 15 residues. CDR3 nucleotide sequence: TGTGCCAGCAGCCCGGTAGGGTGGATGAACACTGAAGCTTTCTTT. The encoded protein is CASSPVGWMNTEAFF.

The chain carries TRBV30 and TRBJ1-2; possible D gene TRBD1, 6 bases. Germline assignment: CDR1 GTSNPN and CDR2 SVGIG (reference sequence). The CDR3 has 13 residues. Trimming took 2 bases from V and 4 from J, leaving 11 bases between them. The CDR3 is CAWSPGGIYGYTF. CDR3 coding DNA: TGTGCCTGGAGTCCTGGGGGCATCTATGGCTACACCTTC.

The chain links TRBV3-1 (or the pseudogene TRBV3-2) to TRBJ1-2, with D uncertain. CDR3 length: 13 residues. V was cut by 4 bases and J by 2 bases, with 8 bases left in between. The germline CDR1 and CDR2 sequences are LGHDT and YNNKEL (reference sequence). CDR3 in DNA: TGTGCCAGCAGCCTTGATGAGAACTATGGCTACACCTTC. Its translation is CASSLDENYGYTF.

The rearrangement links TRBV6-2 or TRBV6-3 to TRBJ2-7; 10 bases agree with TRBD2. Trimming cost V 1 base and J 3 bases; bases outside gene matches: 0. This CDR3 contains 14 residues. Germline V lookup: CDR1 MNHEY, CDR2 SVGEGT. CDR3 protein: CASSYWTSGYEQYF. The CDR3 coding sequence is TGTGCCAGCAGTTACTGGACTAGCGGCTACGAGCAGTACTTC.

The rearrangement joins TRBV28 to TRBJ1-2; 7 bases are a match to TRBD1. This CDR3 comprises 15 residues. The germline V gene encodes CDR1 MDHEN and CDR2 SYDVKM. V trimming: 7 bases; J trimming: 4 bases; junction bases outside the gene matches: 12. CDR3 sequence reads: CASTSGQAFRYGYTF. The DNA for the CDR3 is TGTGCCAGCACCTCAGGACAGGCGTTTCGCTATGGCTACACCTTC.

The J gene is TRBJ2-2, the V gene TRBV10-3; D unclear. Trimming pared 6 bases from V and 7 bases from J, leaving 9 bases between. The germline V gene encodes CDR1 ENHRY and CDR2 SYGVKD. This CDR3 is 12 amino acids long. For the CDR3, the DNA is TGTGCCATCAGACCCAATAGCGGGGAGCTGTTTTTT. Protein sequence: CAIRPNSGELFF.

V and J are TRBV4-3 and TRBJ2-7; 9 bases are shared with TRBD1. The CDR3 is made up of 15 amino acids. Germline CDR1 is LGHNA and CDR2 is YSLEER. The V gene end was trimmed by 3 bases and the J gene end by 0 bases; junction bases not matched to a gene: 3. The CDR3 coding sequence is TGCGCCAGCAGCCAGGGGACAGGGAACTCCTACGAGCAGTACTTC. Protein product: CASSQGTGNSYEQYF.

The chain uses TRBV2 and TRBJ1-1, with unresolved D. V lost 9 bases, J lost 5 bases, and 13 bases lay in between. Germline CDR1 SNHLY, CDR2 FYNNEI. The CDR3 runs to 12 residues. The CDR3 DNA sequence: TGTGCCAGGGGTAACGGGGAGACTGAAGCTTTCTTT. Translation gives CARGNGETEAFF.

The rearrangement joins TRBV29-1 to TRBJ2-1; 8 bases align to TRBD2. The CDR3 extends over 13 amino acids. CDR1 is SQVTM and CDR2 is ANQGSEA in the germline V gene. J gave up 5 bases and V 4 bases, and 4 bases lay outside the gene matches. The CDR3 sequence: CSVGTSRNNEQFF. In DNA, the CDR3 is TGCAGCGTTGGGACTAGCAGAAACAATGAGCAGTTCTTC.

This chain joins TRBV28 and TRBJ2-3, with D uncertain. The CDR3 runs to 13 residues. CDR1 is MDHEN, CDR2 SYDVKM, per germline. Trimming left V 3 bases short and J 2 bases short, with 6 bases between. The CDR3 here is CASSFPNTDTQYF. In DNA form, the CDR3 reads TGTGCCAGCAGTTTCCCCAACACAGATACGCAGTATTTT.

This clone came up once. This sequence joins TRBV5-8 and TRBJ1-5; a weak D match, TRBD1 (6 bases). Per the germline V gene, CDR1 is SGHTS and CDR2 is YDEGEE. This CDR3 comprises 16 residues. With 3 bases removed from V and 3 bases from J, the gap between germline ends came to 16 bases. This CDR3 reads CASSYSRTVSNQPQHF. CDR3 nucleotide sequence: TGTGCCAGCAGCTACTCGCGGACAGTTTCCAATCAGCCCCAGCATTTT.

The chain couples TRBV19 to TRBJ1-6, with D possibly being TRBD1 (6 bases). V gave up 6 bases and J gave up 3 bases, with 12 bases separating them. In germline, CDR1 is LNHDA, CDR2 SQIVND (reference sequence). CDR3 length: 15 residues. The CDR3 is CASSSTGNYNSPLHF. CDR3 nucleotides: TGTGCCAGTAGCTCGACAGGCAACTATAATTCACCCCTCCACTTT.

Written as DNA, the CDR3 is TGTGCCAGCAGTTTATTCAGGTCACCAGGGACCCAGTACTTC. This translates into CASSLFRSPGTQYF. The rearrangement links TRBV27 to TRBJ2-5, with no clear D. Germline V CDR1 and CDR2: MNHEY, SMNVEV (reference sequence). The CDR3 is 14 amino acids. Trimming pared 1 base from V and 7 bases from J, leaving 13 bases between.

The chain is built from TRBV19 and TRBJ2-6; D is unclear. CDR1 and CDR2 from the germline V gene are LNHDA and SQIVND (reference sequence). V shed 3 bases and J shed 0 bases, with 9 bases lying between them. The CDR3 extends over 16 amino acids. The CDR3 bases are TGTGCCAGTAGTATCGAACGGACCTCTGGGGCCAACGTCCTGACTTTC. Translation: CASSIERTSGANVLTF.

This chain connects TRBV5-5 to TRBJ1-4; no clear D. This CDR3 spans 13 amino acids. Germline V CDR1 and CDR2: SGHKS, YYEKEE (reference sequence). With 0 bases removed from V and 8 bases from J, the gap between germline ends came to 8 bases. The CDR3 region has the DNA TGTGCCAGCAGCTTGGACCGAGGCGAAAAACTGTTTTTT. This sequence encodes CASSLDRGEKLFF.

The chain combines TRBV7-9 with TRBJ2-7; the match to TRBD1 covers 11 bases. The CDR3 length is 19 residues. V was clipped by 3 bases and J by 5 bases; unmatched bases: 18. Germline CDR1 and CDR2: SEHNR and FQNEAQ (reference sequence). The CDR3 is CASSFSPGQGGRNVHEQYF. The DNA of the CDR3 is TGTGCCAGCAGCTTTTCTCCGGGACAGGGGGGACGGAACGTACACGAGCAGTACTTC.

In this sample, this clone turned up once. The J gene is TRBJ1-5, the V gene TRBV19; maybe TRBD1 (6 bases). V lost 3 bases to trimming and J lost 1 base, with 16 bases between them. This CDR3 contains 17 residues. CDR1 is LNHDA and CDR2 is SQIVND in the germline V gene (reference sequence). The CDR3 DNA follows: TGTGCCAGTAGTATTAGTATCTGGGGGCTAAGCAATCAGCCCCAGCATTTT. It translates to CASSISIWGLSNQPQHF.

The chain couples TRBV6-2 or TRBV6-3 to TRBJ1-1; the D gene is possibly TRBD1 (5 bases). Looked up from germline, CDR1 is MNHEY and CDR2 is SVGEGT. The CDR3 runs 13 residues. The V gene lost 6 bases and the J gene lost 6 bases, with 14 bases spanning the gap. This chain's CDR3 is CASSWDRLSEAFF. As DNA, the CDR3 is TGTGCCAGCAGCTGGGACCGATTATCTGAAGCTTTCTTT.

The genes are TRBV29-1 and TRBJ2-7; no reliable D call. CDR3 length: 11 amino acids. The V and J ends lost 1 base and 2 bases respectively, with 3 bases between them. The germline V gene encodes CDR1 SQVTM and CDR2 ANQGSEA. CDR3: CSVEGPYEQYF. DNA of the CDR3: TGCAGCGTTGAAGGCCCCTACGAGCAGTACTTC.